This section outlines one T cell receptor beta chain sequence together with its context. Antigen specificity is unknown. Germline V gives CDR1 MRHNA, CDR2 SNTAGT. CDR3 length: 14 residues. Making the TCR beta cDNA relied on 5'RACE template switching with UMIs. TCRdb reworked the 5' RACE reads into one entry per CDR3 protein, no DNA. This table lists approximately 550,000 distinct CDR3 sequences. This sample is drawn from a study of T cells expressing NK-cell markers. General study findings and limits: It was still unclear whether expanded NKG2C+ T cell clones were HCMV specific. Of the CD8+ T cell pool in about 6 donors, roughly 1.0-7.5% was accounted for by dominant NKG2C+ clonotypes.

The chain carries TRBV6-4 and TRBJ2-2; TCRdb's D call of TRBD1 is untestable without DNA. This TCR derives from a young man in good health. Input material: blood T cells: a sorted CD56 or NKG2C T cell subset, CD4+ or CD8+ T cells, or bulk PBMC T cells (not recorded which). The chain's CDR3 is CASSEGPNTGELFF.